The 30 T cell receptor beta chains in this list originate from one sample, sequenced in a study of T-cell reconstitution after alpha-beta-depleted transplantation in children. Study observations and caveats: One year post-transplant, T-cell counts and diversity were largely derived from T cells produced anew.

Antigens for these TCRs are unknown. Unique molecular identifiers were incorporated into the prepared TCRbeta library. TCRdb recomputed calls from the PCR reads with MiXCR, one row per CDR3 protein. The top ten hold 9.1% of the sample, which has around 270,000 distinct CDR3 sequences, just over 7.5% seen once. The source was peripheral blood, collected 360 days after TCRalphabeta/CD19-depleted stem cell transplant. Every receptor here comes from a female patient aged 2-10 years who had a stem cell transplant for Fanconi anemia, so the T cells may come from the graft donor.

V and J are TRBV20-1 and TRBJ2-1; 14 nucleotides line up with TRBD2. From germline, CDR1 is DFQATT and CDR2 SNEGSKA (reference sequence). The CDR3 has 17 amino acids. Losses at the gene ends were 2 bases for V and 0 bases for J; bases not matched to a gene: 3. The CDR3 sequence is CSARFGTSGSSYNEQFF. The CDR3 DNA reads TGCAGTGCTAGATTTGGGACTAGCGGGAGCTCCTACAATGAGCAGTTCTTC.

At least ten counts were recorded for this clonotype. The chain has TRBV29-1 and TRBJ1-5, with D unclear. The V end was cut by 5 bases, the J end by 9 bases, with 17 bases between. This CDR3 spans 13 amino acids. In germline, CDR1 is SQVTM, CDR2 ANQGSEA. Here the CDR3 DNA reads TGCAGCGTTATACGACGGGGTGGAGGGCCCCAGCATTTT. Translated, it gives CSVIRRGGGPQHF.

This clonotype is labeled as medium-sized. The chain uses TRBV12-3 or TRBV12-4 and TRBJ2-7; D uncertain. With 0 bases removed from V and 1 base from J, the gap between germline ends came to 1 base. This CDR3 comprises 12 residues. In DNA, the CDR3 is TGTGCCAGCAGTTTAGCGTCCTACGAGCAGTACTTC. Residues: CASSLASYEQYF.

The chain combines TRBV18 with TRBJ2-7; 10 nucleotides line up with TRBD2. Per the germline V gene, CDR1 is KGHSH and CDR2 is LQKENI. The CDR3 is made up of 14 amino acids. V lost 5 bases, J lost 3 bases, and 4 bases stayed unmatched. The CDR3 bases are TGTGCCAGCTCAAGGGGGACTAGCGACTACGAGCAGTACTTC. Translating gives CASSRGTSDYEQYF.

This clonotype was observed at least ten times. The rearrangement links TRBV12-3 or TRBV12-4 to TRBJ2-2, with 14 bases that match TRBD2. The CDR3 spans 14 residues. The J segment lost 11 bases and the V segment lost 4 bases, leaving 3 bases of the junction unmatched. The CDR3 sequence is CASSSGTSGGELFF. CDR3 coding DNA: TGTGCCAGCAGTTCCGGGACTAGCGGGGGTGAGCTGTTTTTT.

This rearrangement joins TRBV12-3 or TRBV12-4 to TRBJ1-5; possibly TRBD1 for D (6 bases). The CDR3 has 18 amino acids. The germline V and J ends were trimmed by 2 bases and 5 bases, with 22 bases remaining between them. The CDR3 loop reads CASSLSLGGTGIDQPQHF. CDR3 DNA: TGTGCCAGCAGTTTATCCCTCGGGGGTACAGGGATAGATCAGCCCCAGCATTTT.

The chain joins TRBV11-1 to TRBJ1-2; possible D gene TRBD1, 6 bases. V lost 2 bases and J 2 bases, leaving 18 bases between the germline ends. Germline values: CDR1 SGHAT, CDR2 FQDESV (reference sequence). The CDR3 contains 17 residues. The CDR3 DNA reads TGTGCCAGCAGCTTAACCCCCGGACAGAGCTCCAACTATGGCTACACCTTC. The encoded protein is CASSLTPGQSSNYGYTF.

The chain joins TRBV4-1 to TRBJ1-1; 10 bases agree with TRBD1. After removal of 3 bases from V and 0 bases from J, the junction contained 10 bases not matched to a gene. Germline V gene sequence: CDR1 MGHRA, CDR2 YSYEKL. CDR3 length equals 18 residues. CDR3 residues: CASSHGTGVGGMNTEAFF. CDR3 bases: TGCGCCAGCAGCCACGGGACAGGGGTGGGTGGCATGAACACTGAAGCTTTCTTT.

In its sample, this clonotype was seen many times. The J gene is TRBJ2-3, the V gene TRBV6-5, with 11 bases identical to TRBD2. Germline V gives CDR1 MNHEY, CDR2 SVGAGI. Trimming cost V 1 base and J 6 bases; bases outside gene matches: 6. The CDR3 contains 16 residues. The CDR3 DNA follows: TGTGCCAGCAGTTACTTAGCGGGGGGGCGGAGGGATACGCAGTATTTT. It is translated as CASSYLAGGRRDTQYF.

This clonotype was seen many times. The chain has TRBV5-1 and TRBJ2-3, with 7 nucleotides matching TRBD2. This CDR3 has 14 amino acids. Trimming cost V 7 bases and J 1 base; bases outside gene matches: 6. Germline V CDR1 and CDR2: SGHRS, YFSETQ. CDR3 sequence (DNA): TGCGCCAGCGGTGGGGGAGGGCGCACAGATACGCAGTATTTT. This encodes CASGGGGRTDTQYF.

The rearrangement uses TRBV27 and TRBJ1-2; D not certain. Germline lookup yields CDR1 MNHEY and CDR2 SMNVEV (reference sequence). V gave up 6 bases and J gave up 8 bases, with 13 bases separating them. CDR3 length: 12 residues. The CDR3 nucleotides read TGTGCCAGCAGAGACCCACCCGGGGGCTACACCTTC. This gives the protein CASRDPPGGYTF.

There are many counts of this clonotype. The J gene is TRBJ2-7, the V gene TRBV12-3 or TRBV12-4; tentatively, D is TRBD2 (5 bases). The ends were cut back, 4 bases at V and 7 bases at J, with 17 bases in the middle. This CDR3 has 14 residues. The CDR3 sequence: CASSSTGFGSEQYV. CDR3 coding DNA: TGTGCCAGCAGTTCCACGGGATTCGGGTCGGAGCAGTACGTC.

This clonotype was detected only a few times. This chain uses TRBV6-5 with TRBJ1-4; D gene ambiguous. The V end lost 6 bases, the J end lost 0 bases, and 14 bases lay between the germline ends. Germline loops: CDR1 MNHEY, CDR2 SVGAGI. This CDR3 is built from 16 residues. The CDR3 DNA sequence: TGTGCCAGCAGCCGTCCCGACGGATCAACTAATGAAAAACTGTTTTTT. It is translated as CASSRPDGSTNEKLFF.

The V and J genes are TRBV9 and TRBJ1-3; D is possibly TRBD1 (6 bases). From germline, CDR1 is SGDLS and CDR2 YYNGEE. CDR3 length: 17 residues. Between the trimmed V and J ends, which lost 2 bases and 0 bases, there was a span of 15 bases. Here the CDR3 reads CASSVRDNPFSGNTIYF. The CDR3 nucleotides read TGTGCCAGCAGCGTGCGGGACAACCCATTCTCTGGAAACACCATATATTTT.

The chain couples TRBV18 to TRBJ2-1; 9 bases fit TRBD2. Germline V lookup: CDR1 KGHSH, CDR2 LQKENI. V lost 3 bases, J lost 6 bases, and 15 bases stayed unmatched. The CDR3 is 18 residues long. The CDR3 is CASSPKGKLAGIPNEQFF. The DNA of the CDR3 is TGTGCCAGCTCACCTAAGGGGAAGCTAGCGGGGATCCCCAATGAGCAGTTCTTC.

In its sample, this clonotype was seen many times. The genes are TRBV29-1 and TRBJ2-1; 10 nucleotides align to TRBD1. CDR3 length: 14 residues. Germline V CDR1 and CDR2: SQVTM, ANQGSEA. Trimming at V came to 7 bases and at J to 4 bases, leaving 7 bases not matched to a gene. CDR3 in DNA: TGCAGCGCCCTTGGGACAGGGGATTACAATGAGCAGTTCTTC. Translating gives CSALGTGDYNEQFF.

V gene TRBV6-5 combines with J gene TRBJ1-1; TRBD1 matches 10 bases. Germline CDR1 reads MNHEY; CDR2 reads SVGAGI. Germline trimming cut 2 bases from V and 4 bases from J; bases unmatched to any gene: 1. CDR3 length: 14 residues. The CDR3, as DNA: TGTGCCAGCAGTTACCGGGACAGGGGCACTGAAGCTTTCTTT. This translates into CASSYRDRGTEAFF.

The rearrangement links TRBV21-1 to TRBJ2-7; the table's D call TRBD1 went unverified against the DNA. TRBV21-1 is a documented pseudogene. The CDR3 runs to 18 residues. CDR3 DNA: TGTGCCAGCACGGGGGCGCAAAAACCGATTGCCAACTCCTACGAGCAGTACTTC. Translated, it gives CASTGAQKPIANSYEQYF.

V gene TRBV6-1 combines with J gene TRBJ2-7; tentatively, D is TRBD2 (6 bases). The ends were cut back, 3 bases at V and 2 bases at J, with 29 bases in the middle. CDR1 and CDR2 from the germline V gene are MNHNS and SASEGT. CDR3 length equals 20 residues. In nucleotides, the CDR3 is TGTGCCAGCAGTGATAGGGTTTTGAGTTTACGCGGGACTGGGACCTACGAGCAGTACTTC. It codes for CASSDRVLSLRGTGTYEQYF.

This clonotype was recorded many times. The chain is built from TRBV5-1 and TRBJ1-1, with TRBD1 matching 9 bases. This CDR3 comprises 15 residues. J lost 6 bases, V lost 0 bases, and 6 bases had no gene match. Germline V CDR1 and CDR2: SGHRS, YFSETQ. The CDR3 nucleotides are TGCGCCAGCAGCTTGGGGACAGGGGAGGTCGCTGAAGCTTTCTTT. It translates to CASSLGTGEVAEAFF.

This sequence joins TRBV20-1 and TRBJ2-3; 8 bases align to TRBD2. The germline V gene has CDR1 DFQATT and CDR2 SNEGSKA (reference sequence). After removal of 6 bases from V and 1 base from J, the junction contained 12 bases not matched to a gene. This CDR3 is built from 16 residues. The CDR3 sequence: CSALPRGRGGTDTQYF. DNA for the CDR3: TGCAGTGCCCTCCCTAGAGGGCGGGGGGGCACAGATACGCAGTATTTT.

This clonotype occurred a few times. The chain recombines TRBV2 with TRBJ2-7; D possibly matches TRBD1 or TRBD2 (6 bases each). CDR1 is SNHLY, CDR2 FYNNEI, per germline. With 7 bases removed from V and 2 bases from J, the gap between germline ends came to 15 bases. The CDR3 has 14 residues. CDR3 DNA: TGTGCCAGCAAGAGGGGGGATCAAACCTACGAGCAGTACTTC. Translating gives CASKRGDQTYEQYF.

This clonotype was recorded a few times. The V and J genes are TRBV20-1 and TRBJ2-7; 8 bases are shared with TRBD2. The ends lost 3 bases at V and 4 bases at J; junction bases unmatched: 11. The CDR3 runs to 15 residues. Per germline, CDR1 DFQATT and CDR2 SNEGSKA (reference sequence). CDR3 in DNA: TGCAGTGCTAGTCGGGGGGGAATTAATGGTTACGAGCAGTACTTC. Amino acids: CSASRGGINGYEQYF.

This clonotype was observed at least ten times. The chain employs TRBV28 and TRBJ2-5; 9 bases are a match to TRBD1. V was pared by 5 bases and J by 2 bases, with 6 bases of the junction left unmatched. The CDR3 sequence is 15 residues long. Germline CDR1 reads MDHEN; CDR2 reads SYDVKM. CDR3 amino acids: CASSGGTGRQETQYF. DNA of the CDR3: TGTGCCAGCAGTGGAGGGACAGGGAGACAAGAGACCCAGTACTTC.

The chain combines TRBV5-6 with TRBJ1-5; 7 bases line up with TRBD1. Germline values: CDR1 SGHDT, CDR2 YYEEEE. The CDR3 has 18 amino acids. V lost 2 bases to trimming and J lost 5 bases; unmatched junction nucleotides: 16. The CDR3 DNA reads TGTGCCAGCAGCTTACAAATGGACAGGACGGATTCTTATCAGCCCCAGCATTTT. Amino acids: CASSLQMDRTDSYQPQHF.

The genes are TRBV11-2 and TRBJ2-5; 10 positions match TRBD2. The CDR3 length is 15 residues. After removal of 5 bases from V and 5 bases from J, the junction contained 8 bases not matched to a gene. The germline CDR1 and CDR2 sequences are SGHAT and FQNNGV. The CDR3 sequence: CASSPGGTSVETQYF. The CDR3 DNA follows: TGTGCCAGCAGCCCAGGCGGGACTAGCGTTGAGACCCAGTACTTC.

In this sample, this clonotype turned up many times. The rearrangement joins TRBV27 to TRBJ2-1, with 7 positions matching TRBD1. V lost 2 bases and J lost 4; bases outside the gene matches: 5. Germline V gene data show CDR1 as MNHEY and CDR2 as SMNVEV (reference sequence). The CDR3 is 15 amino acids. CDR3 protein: CASSLVTGKYNEQFF. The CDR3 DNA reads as TGTGCCAGCAGTTTAGTGACAGGGAAGTACAATGAGCAGTTCTTC.

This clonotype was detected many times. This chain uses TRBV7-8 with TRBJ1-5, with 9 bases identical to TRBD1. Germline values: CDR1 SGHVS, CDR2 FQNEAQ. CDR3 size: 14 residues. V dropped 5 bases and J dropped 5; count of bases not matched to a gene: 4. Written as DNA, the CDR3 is TGTGCCAGCAGCCCTAGACAGGGGGATCAGCCCCAGCATTTT. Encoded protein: CASSPRQGDQPQHF.

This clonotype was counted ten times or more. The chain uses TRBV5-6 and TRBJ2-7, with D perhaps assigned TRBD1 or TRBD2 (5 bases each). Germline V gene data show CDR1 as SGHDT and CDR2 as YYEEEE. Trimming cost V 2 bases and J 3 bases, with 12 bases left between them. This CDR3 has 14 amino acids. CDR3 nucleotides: TGTGCCAGCAGCTTCCGGGACGGTTTCTACGAGCAGTACTTC. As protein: CASSFRDGFYEQYF.

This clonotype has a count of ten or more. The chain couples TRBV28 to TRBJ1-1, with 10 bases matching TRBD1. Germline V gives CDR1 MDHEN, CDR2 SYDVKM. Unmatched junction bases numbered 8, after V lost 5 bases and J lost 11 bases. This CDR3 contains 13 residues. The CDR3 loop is CASSPLGTGDAFF. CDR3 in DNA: TGTGCCAGCAGTCCTCTTGGGACAGGGGACGCTTTCTTT. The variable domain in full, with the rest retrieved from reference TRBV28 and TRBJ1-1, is DVKVTQSSRYLVKRTGEKVFLECVQDMDHENMFWYRQDPGLGLRLIYFSYDVKMKEKGDIPEGYSVSREKKERFSLILESASTNQTSMYLCASSPLGTGDAFFGQGTRLTVV.